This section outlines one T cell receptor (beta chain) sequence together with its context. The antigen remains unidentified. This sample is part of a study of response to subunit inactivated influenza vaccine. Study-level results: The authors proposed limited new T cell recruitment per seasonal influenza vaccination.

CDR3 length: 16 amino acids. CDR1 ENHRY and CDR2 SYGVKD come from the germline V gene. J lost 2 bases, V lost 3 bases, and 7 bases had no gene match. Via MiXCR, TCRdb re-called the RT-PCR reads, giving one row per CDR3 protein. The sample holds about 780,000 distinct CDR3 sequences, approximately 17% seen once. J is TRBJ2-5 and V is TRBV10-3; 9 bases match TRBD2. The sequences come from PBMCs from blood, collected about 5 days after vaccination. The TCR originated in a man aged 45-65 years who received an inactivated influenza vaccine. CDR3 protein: CAISDGSSGGQETQYF. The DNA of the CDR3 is TGTGCCATCAGTGATGGGAGTAGCGGGGGTCAAGAGACCCAGTACTTC.